This entry describes one TCR beta chain. Its target is unknown. PCR employed 60 Vbeta and 13 Jbeta primers. Generated by immunoSEQ multiplex PCR, the TCRdb table keeps only in-frame clones and is missing some. Among around 120,000 clones listed, around 80% were seen once. It was healthy bone marrow donors who served as donors. CDR3 length: 16 residues. J lost 4 bases, V lost 2 bases, and 8 bases had no gene match. CDR1 SGHTA and CDR2 FQGNSA come from the germline V gene. The sample belongs to a study of cytomegalovirus exposure and HLA in healthy donors. Findings of the study overall: Among donors in an Asian-associated ancestry cluster, a later analysis reportedly found fewer N-insertions than the roughly 730-donor mean. Specificity of a few CMV-associated chains for CMV antigens was verified in vitro.

The TCR originated in a man between 25 and 39 years old in good health and CMV-seronegative. The V call is TRBV7-2, the J call TRBJ2-7; 10 nucleotides match TRBD1. Sequencing input: PBMCs. CDR3 nucleotides: TGTGCCAGCAGCTTACGCCGGACAGGGGGAGGTTACGAGCAGTACTTC. Its translation: CASSLRRTGGGYEQYF.